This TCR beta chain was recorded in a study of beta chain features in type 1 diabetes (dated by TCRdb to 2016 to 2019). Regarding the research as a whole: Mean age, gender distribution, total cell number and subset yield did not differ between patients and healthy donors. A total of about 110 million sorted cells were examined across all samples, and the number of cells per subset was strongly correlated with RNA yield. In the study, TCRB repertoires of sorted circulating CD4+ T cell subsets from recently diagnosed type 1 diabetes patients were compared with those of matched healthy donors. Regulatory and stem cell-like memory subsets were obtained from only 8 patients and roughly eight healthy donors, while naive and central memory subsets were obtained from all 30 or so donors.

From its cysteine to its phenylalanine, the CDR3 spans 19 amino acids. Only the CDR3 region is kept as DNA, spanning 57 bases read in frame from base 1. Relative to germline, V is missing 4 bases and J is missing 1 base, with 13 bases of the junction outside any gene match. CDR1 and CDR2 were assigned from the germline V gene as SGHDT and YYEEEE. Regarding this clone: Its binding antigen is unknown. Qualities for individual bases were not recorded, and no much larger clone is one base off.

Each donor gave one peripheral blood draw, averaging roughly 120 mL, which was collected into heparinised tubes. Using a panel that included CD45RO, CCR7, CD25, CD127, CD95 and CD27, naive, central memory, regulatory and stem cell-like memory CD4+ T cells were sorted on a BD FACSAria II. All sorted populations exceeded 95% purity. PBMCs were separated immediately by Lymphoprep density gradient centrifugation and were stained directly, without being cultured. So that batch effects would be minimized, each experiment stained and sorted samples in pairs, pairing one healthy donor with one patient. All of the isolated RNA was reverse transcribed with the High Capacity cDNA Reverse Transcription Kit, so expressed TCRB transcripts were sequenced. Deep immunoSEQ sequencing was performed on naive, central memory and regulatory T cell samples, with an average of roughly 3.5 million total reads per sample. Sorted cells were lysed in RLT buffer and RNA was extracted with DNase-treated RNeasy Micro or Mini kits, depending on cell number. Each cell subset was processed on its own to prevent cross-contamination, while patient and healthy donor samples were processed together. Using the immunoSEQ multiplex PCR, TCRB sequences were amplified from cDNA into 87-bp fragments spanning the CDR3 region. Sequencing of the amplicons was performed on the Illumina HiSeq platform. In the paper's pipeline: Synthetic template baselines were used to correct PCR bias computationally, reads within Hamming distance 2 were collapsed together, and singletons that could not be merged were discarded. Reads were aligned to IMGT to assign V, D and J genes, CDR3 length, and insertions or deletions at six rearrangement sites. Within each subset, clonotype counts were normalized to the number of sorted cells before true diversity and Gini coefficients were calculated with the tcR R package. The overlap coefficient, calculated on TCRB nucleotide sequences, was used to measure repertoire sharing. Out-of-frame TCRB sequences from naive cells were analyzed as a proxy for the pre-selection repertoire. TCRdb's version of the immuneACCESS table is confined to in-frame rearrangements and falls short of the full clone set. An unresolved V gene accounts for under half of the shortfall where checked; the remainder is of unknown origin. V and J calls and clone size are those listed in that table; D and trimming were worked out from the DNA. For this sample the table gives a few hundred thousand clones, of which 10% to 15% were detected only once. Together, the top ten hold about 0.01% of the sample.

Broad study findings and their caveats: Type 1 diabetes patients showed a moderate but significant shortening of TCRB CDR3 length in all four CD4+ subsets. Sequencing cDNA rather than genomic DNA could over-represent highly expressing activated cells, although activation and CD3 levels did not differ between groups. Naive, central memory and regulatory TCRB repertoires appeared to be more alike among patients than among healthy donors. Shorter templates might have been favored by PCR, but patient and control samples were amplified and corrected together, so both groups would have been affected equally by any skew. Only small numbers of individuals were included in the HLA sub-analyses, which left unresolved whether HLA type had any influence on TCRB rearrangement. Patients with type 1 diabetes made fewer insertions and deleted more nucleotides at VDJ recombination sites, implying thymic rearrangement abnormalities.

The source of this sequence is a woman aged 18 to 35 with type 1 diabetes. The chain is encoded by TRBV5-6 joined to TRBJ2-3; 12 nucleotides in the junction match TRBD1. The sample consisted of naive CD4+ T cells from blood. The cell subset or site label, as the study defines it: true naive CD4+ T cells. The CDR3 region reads CASSESGTGGFWGTDTQYF. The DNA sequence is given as TGTGCCAGCAGCGAAAGTGGGACAGGGGGCTTTTGGGGCACAGATACGCAGTATTTT.